A single sample gave rise to the 8 T cell receptor beta chains below, sequenced in a study of cytomegalovirus exposure and HLA in healthy donors. Sequenced by immunoSEQ multiplex PCR; TCRdb stores in-frame clones only, minus some. Among tens of thousands of clones, 85% to 95% were seen once, and the ten largest hold 0.67%. The material sequenced was PBMCs. The receptors stem from a man between 18 and 29 years old in good health and CMV-seronegative.

The V and J genes are TRBV5-4 and TRBJ2-3, with no clear D. Trimming removed 9 bases at V and 4 bases at J, with 15 bases between. Germline assignment: CDR1 SGHNT and CDR2 YYREEE (reference sequence). The CDR3 loop spans 13 amino acids. CDR3 protein: CAIQEVGADTQYF. In DNA form, the CDR3 reads TGTGCCATCCAGGAAGTCGGCGCAGATACGCAGTATTTT.

The V gene is TRBV27, the J gene TRBJ2-1; TRBD2 matches at 8 bases. The CDR3 extends over 11 amino acids. The germline gives CDR1 MNHEY, CDR2 SMNVEV (reference sequence). V lost 6 bases to trimming and J lost 10 bases; unmatched junction nucleotides: 2. CDR3 residues: CASSRLAEQFF. CDR3 sequence (DNA): TGTGCCAGCAGCCGACTAGCGGAGCAGTTCTTC.

The chain recombines TRBV12-2 with TRBJ1-5; the table's D call, TRBD1, has no DNA check behind it. TRBV12-2 is classified as a pseudogene. The CDR3 extends over 14 amino acids. The CDR3 DNA reads TGTGCAAGTCGCTTAGCACAGAACAATCAGCCCCAGCATTTT. It encodes CASRLAQNNQPQHF.

V usage is TRBV7-9 and J usage is TRBJ2-1; 8 bases map to TRBD2. Germline-derived CDR1 and CDR2 are SEHNR and FQNEAQ (reference sequence). The trim removed 8 bases at V and 6 bases at J, leaving 15 bases unmatched. The CDR3 is 16 amino acids. CDR3 sequence (DNA): TGTGCCAGCGGAATTTATAGCGGGAAGAAAACCAATGAGCAGTTCTTC. Protein product: CASGIYSGKKTNEQFF.

Worth noting for this clone: Compared with germline, one end of the junction differs, possibly owing to a read error. The chain has TRBV7-7 and TRBJ1-4; TRBD1 agrees at 8 bases. The germline CDR1 and CDR2 sequences are SSHAT and FNYEAQ (reference sequence). The length of the CDR3 is 13 residues. The CDR3 DNA follows: TGTGCTAGCAGCCCGCGGACAGGGGAAAAACTGTTTTTT. Translation: CASSPRTGEKLFF.

The chain employs TRBV6-5 and TRBJ2-7; a weak D match, TRBD1 (5 bases). V was cut by 2 bases and J by 1 base, with 12 bases left in between. CDR3 length: 15 amino acids. Germline V lookup: CDR1 MNHEY, CDR2 SVGAGI. The CDR3 region is CASSYQDRGSYEQYF. CDR3 in DNA: TGTGCCAGCAGTTACCAAGACAGAGGATCCTACGAGCAGTACTTC.

This clone showed up just once. V and J are TRBV5-6 and TRBJ2-1, with a possible D match to TRBD2 (6 bases). The V gene lost 4 bases and the J gene lost 6 bases, with 14 bases spanning the gap. CDR1 is SGHDT and CDR2 is YYEEEE in the germline V gene. The CDR3 extends over 14 amino acids. CDR3 sequence (DNA): TGTGCCAGCAGCACCGCTAGACTAGTCAATGAGCAGTTCTTC. It is translated as CASSTARLVNEQFF.

V and J are TRBV5-1 and TRBJ2-6; D not certain. Deletions cut 0 bases from V and 2 bases from J, with 12 bases between. The CDR3 is 17 residues long. In germline, CDR1 is SGHRS, CDR2 YFSETQ. DNA for the CDR3: TGCGCCAGCAGCTTGGGCCCTTTAGTGGCTGGGGCCAACGTCCTGACTTTC. The encoded protein is CASSLGPLVAGANVLTF.